Presented here are 17 T cell receptor beta chains from one specimen sequenced in a study of cytomegalovirus exposure and HLA in healthy donors. Method: immunoSEQ multiplex PCR; TCRdb's copy keeps in-frame clones and lacks some. Among hundreds of thousands of clones listed, more than 80% were seen once. Sequencing was performed on PBMCs. The receptors derive from a woman aged 18 to 35 in good health and CMV-seronegative.

This chain links TRBV11-2 with TRBJ2-2; TRBD2 is a possible D gene (6 bases). CDR1 SGHAT and CDR2 FQNNGV come from the germline V gene. There are 17 residues in the CDR3. V dropped 6 bases and J dropped 5 bases, with 22 bases sitting between them. In DNA, the CDR3 is TGTGCCAGCAGAATCCTTGGGGGGTCCTTGAGGACCGGGGAGCTGTTTTTT. This translates into CASRILGGSLRTGELFF.

CDR3 residues: CASSPITRRNTGELFF. The CDR3 DNA reads as TGTGCCAGCAGTCCGATTACTCGGAGGAACACCGGGGAGCTGTTTTTT. The rearrangement uses TRBV11-1 and TRBJ2-2; unclear D gene. Trimming pared 6 bases from V and 1 base from J, leaving 15 bases between. The CDR3 is made up of 16 amino acids. Germline V gene data show CDR1 as SGHAT and CDR2 as FQDESV (reference sequence).

V usage is TRBV4-2 and J usage is TRBJ2-3; TRBD1 aligns across 8 bases. V trimming: 3 bases; J trimming: 2 bases; junction bases outside the gene matches: 7. CDR3 size: 16 residues. CDR1 and CDR2 (germline): LGHNA, YNFKEQ. Here the CDR3 reads CASSHATGEATDTQYF. CDR3 bases: TGTGCCAGCAGCCACGCGACAGGGGAGGCCACAGATACGCAGTATTTT.

The table lists this clone with a few counts. The chain is built from TRBV5-4 and TRBJ2-7; D unresolved. The V gene lost 1 base and the J gene lost 7 bases, with 9 bases spanning the gap. The germline V gene has CDR1 SGHNT and CDR2 YYREEE (reference sequence). The CDR3 covers 12 residues. CDR3 protein: CASSLQYTEQYF. CDR3 coding DNA: TGTGCCAGCAGCTTGCAGTATACGGAGCAGTACTTC.

CDR3 DNA sequence: TGTGCCTGGAGTGGTCCTGATTCCAGGTCCTACGAGCAGTACTTC. This encodes CAWSGPDSRSYEQYF. V usage is TRBV30 and J usage is TRBJ2-7; unclear D gene. This CDR3 region has 15 residues. Trimming removed 1 base at V and 1 base at J, with 14 bases between. In germline, CDR1 is GTSNPN, CDR2 SVGIG (reference sequence).

The genes are TRBV5-8 and TRBJ2-1, with D possibly being TRBD2 (5 bases). CDR3 length: 14 residues. V lost 3 bases and J lost 8, with 15 bases in between. Germline V gene lookup returns CDR1 SGHTS and CDR2 YDEGEE. The CDR3 is CASSSISSADEQFF. The CDR3 nucleotides read TGTGCCAGCAGCTCGATTAGTAGCGCGGATGAGCAGTTCTTC.

This clone was found once. This chain joins TRBV7-9 and TRBJ2-1; TRBD1 might be the D (6 bases). The CDR3 totals 17 residues. Germline CDR1 and CDR2: SEHNR and FQNEAQ (reference sequence). Trimming removed 5 bases at V and 4 bases at J, with 21 bases between. This CDR3 is CASSPRARGAEYNEQFF. The CDR3 coding sequence is TGTGCCAGCAGCCCAAGGGCCAGGGGCGCCGAATACAATGAGCAGTTCTTC.

This chain uses TRBV7-8 with TRBJ2-7, with 8 bases lining up with TRBD2. Germline CDR1 is SGHVS and CDR2 is FQNEAQ. The CDR3 has 17 residues. V gave up 3 bases and J gave up 2 bases; unmatched junction bases: 12. For the CDR3, the DNA is TGTGCCAGCAGCTTCCGCGGGGGGTGGACCCTACCCTACGAGCAGTACTTC. It translates to CASSFRGGWTLPYEQYF.

This sequence joins TRBV9 and TRBJ2-7, with 10 bases that match TRBD2. Unmatched junction bases numbered 4, after V lost 4 bases and J lost 3 bases. This CDR3 is 14 amino acids long. Germline loops: CDR1 SGDLS, CDR2 YYNGEE. CDR3 sequence reads: CASSLTSGNYEQYF. The CDR3 nucleotides read TGTGCCAGCAGCCTCACTAGCGGGAACTACGAGCAGTACTTC.

The chain employs TRBV6-5 and TRBJ1-2, with a weak D call TRBD1 (6 bases). Trimming stripped 6 bases from V and 5 bases from J, with 16 bases between. The CDR3 consists of 14 residues. Per the germline V gene, CDR1 is MNHEY and CDR2 is SVGAGI. The CDR3 bases are TGTGCCAGCAGCCCTGGACAGTATGGGTATGGCTACACCTTC. Its protein is CASSPGQYGYGYTF.

The chain links TRBV29-1 to TRBJ2-7, with TRBD2 as a possible D gene (5 bases). The CDR3 length is 13 residues. Between the trimmed V and J ends, which lost 5 bases and 0 bases, there was a span of 11 bases. CDR1 SQVTM and CDR2 ANQGSEA come from the germline V gene. CDR3 nucleotide sequence: TGCAGCGTTTCCTCCGGGATCTCCTACGAGCAGTACTTC. Its translation is CSVSSGISYEQYF.

V usage is TRBV7-9 and J usage is TRBJ2-3; D gene uncertain. The germline V and J ends were trimmed by 0 bases and 6 bases, with 7 bases remaining between them. In germline, CDR1 is SEHNR, CDR2 FQNEAQ (reference sequence). The CDR3 is 13 amino acids. The CDR3: CASSLAPGDTQYF. CDR3 nucleotide sequence: TGTGCCAGCAGCTTAGCCCCCGGGGATACGCAGTATTTT. Supplemented by reference TRBV7-9 and TRBJ2-3, the full variable domain reads DTGVSQNPRHKITKRGQNVTFRCDPISEHNRLYWYRQTLGQGPEFLTYFQNEAQLEKSRLLSDRFSAERPKGSFSTLEIQRTEQGDSAMYLCASSLAPGDTQYFGPGTRLTVL.

This chain joins TRBV9 and TRBJ2-1; D gene ambiguous. This CDR3 region has 14 residues. V shed 0 bases and J shed 2 bases, with 6 bases lying between them. Per germline, CDR1 SGDLS and CDR2 YYNGEE. In DNA form, the CDR3 reads TGTGCCAGCAGCGTAGGAGGAACCTACAATGAGCAGTTCTTC. It codes for CASSVGGTYNEQFF. The full variable domain, in which reference TRBV9 and TRBJ2-1 provide the parts outside the CDR3, is DSGVTQTPKHLITATGQRVTLRCSPRSGDLSVYWYQQSLDQGLQFLIQYYNGEERAKGNILERFSAQQFPDLHSELNLSSLELGDSALYFCASSVGGTYNEQFFGPGTRLTVL.

The V gene is TRBV5-1, the J gene TRBJ1-2; 12 bases are a match to TRBD1. Trimming at V came to 2 bases and at J to 8 bases, leaving 4 bases not matched to a gene. CDR3 length: 14 amino acids. Germline V gene lookup returns CDR1 SGHRS and CDR2 YFSETQ. CDR3 residues: CASSLAGTGGGYTF. The CDR3 coding sequence is TGCGCCAGCAGCTTAGCAGGGACAGGGGGCGGCTACACCTTC.

The chain couples TRBV30 to TRBJ1-2, with a weak D call TRBD1 (5 bases). V dropped 0 bases and J dropped 4 bases, with 9 bases sitting between them. There are 13 residues in the CDR3. The germline V gene encodes CDR1 GTSNPN and CDR2 SVGIG (reference sequence). This chain's CDR3 is CAWSVGQGYGYTF. CDR3 DNA sequence: TGTGCCTGGAGTGTGGGGCAGGGCTATGGCTACACCTTC.

This rearrangement joins TRBV6-5 to TRBJ2-7; 7 bases align to TRBD1. The CDR3 is 14 residues long. V gave up 8 bases and J gave up 2 bases; unmatched junction bases: 9. CDR1 and CDR2 (germline): MNHEY, SVGAGI. CDR3 sequence reads: CASSSAGTAYEQYF. DNA for the CDR3: TGTGCCAGCTCAAGCGCCGGGACAGCCTACGAGCAGTACTTC.

This clone appeared once. V usage is TRBV27 and J usage is TRBJ1-1, with D perhaps TRBD1 (5 bases). The ends were cut back, 2 bases at V and 10 bases at J, with 17 bases in the middle. The CDR3 contains 14 residues. Germline V lookup: CDR1 MNHEY, CDR2 SMNVEV (reference sequence). CDR3 sequence reads: CASSLLGHGSVAFF. CDR3 DNA sequence: TGTGCCAGCAGTTTACTTGGACACGGCTCCGTAGCTTTCTTT.